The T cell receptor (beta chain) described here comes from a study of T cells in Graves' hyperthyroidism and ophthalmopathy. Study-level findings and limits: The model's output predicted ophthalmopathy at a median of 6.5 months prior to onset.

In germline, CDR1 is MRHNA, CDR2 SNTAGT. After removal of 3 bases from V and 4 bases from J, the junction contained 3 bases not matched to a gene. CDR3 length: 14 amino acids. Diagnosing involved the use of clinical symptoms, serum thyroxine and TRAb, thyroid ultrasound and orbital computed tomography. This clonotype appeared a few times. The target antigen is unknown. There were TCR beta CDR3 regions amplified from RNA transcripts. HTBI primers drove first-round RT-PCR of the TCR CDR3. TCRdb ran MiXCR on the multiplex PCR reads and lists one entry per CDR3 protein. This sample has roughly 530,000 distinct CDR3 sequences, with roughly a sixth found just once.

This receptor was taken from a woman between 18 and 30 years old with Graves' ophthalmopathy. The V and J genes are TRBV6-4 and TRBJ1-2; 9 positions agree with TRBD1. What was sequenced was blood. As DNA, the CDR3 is TGTGCCAGCAGTGATGGACAGGGGTGCTATGGCTACACCTTC. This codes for CASSDGQGCYGYTF.